One and the same sample provided the 8 T cell receptor beta chains below, sequenced in a study of CD8+CD57+ T cells in acquired aplastic anemia. It was genomic DNA that served as the template for profiling TCR beta VDJ and CDR3. Each CDR3 protein gets one entry after TCRdb re-called the reads with MiXCR. The table has hundreds of thousands of distinct CDR3 sequences, about two thirds seen once. Input material: sorted CD4+, CD8+, or CD8+CD57+ T cells (not recorded which) from PBMCs. All receptors come from a human donor in good health, serving as a control.

Only a few counts were recorded for this clonotype. The chain employs TRBV19 and TRBJ2-7, with 9 bases fitting TRBD2. Trimming took 4 bases from V and 1 from J; bases not matched to a gene: 5. CDR1 is LNHDA, CDR2 SQIVND, per germline (reference sequence). The CDR3 length is 15 residues. CDR3 bases: TGTGCCAGTAGTAGCAGCGGGGGGCTATCCTACGAGCAGTACTTC. As protein: CASSSSGGLSYEQYF.

As for this clonotype: Likely a read error: the CDR3 ends without its conserved phenylalanine or tryptophan. The DNA is omitted, as the CDR3 cannot be located on it reliably, and the CDR3 follows TCRdb's listing. This chain connects TRBV19 to TRBJ1-6. The CDR3 numbers 13 amino acids, ends counted. Germline-derived CDR1 and CDR2 are LNHDA and SQIVND (reference sequence). This CDR3 is CASMARVGFGLQL.

This chain links TRBV20-1 with TRBJ1-1; D ambiguous. CDR1 DFQATT and CDR2 SNEGSKA come from the germline V gene (reference sequence). Trimming took 3 bases from V and 11 from J, leaving 16 bases between them. This CDR3 spans 12 amino acids. Here the CDR3 DNA reads TGCAGTGCTAGCGGCGCCTTAGGGTCTGCTTTCTTT. Protein: CSASGALGSAFF.

As concerns this clonotype: Compared with germline, one end of the junction differs, possibly owing to a read error. This chain uses TRBV5-5 with TRBJ2-6; D gene ambiguous. Germline CDR1 SGHKS, CDR2 YYEKEE (reference sequence). The CDR3 spans 15 residues. CDR3 coding DNA: TGCGCCAGCAGCCGACCGACTCCTGGGGCCAACGTCCTGACTTTC. Its protein is CASSRPTPGANVLTF.

This clonotype has only one observation. Lacking the conserved final phenylalanine or tryptophan, this CDR3 likely reflects a read error. The limits of the CDR3 on the DNA are not certain, so only TCRdb's listed CDR3 is given. The gene calls are TRBV7-2 and TRBJ2-7; TRBD1 is taken as the D call from the table, unchecked against the DNA. Germline-derived CDR1 and CDR2 are SGHTA and FQGNSA. Counting both end residues, the CDR3 totals 13 amino acids. The CDR3: CASSRASGGAHKQ.

The chain uses TRBV5-8 and TRBJ1-1, with D possibly being TRBD1 (5 bases). V was cut by 2 bases and J by 4 bases, with 12 bases left in between. CDR1 is SGHTS and CDR2 is YDEGEE in the germline V gene. The CDR3 sequence is 14 residues long. The CDR3 DNA is TGTGCCAGCAGCTTAGTTTGGGGCGGCACTGAAGCTTTCTTT. Its translation is CASSLVWGGTEAFF.

This clonotype was seen more than once but under ten times. The rearrangement joins TRBV15 to TRBJ2-3, with D maybe TRBD1 (6 bases). Germline CDR1 LNHNV, CDR2 YYDKDF (reference sequence). There are 12 residues in the CDR3. The ends were cut back, 3 bases at V and 9 bases at J, with 10 bases in the middle. The CDR3 coding sequence is TGTGCCACCAGCAGGGAAACAGGGACGCAGTATTTT. This translates into CATSRETGTQYF.

A word on this clonotype: This CDR3 is missing its conserved last phenylalanine or tryptophan, likely due to a read error. The limits of the CDR3 on the DNA are not certain, so only TCRdb's listed CDR3 is given. The chain links TRBV7-9 to TRBJ2-1; the DNA was not compared with TRBD2, the D call given in the table. The CDR3 contains 12 residues when both ends are counted. The germline V gene has CDR1 SEHNR and CDR2 FQNEAQ (reference sequence). CDR3 sequence reads: CASSERPGTQII.